The next 27 T cell receptor beta chains were all read from a single sample in a study of control samples from healthy donors and cancer patients. The table came from immunoSEQ multiplex PCR; TCRdb's copy has only in-frame clones and leaves some out. The sample includes 150,000 to 190,000 clones, approximately 93% seen only once; the top ten take 2.4%. The sequencing sample was made of blood. The receptors here all came from a man in his fifties or sixties in good health.

V gene TRBV9 combines with J gene TRBJ2-1; D could derive from TRBD1 or TRBD2 (6 bases each). V was pared by 3 bases and J by 5 bases, with 15 bases between. The CDR3 has 15 residues. CDR1 is SGDLS, CDR2 YYNGEE, per germline. The DNA for the CDR3 is TGTGCCAGCAGCGATAGCGGAGGGGGGAACAATGAGCAGTTCTTC. This encodes CASSDSGGGNNEQFF.

This chain links TRBV5-1 with TRBJ2-7, with TRBD2 matching over 8 bases. Germline CDR1 reads SGHRS; CDR2 reads YFSETQ. The V segment lost 0 bases and the J segment 0 bases; nucleotides outside the gene matches: 2. CDR3 length: 15 residues. CDR3 loop: CASSLASGSSYEQYF. CDR3 DNA sequence: TGCGCCAGCAGCTTGGCCAGCGGGAGCTCCTACGAGCAGTACTTC.

The CDR3 sequence: CASSPPGGTGEKLFF. The CDR3 bases are TGTGCCAGCAGCCCCCCCGGGGGGACCGGGGAAAAACTGTTTTTT. The chain employs TRBV7-9 and TRBJ1-4; the D gene is possibly TRBD1 (5 bases). V was shortened by 5 bases and J by 8 bases, with 18 bases between the two germline ends. Looked up from germline, CDR1 is SEHNR and CDR2 is FQNEAQ (reference sequence). The CDR3 spans 15 residues.

V gene TRBV10-3 combines with J gene TRBJ1-1, with 8 bases that match TRBD1. Germline V gives CDR1 ENHRY, CDR2 SYGVKD. V lost 3 bases, J lost 7 bases, and 10 bases stayed unmatched. The CDR3 consists of 15 residues. As DNA, the CDR3 is TGTGCCATCAGTGACGCCGACAGGGGAGGGGATGAAGCTTTCTTT. This encodes CAISDADRGGDEAFF.

V is TRBV19 and J is TRBJ1-2; no clear D. V was cut by 2 bases and J by 8 bases, with 12 bases left in between. Germline CDR1 reads LNHDA; CDR2 reads SQIVND (reference sequence). CDR3 length equals 13 residues. DNA of the CDR3: TGTGCCAGTAGTATACAGGCAGGCTCGGGCTACACCTTC. This gives the protein CASSIQAGSGYTF.

The chain combines TRBV2 with TRBJ2-5; 8 bases fit TRBD1. The CDR3 contains 16 residues. Germline loops: CDR1 SNHLY, CDR2 FYNNEI. The junction had 14 bases not matched to a gene; V was cut back by 6 bases and J by 5 bases. The CDR3 is CASSLNSDRVRETQYF. The CDR3 region has the DNA TGTGCCAGCAGCCTGAACTCGGACAGGGTCAGGGAGACCCAGTACTTC.

V and J are TRBV27 and TRBJ2-7; a possible D gene is TRBD2 (6 bases). From germline, CDR1 is MNHEY and CDR2 SMNVEV (reference sequence). Trimming removed 9 bases at V and 0 bases at J, with 15 bases between. This CDR3 has 14 amino acids. This CDR3 is CASREGGNSYEQYF. CDR3 DNA sequence: TGTGCCAGTCGAGAGGGCGGGAACTCCTACGAGCAGTACTTC.

In this sample, this clone turned up a few times. This chain links TRBV5-1 with TRBJ2-2; tentatively, D is TRBD2 (6 bases). V gave up 6 bases and J gave up 0 bases, with 12 bases separating them. Per the germline V gene, CDR1 is SGHRS and CDR2 is YFSETQ. This CDR3 region has 15 residues. CDR3 sequence reads: CASILAPPNTGELFF. CDR3 nucleotides: TGCGCCAGCATCCTAGCGCCGCCGAACACCGGGGAGCTGTTTTTT.

The chain links TRBV28 to TRBJ2-3; a weak D match, TRBD2 (6 bases). Trimming pared 2 bases from V and 2 bases from J, leaving 11 bases between. CDR1 MDHEN and CDR2 SYDVKM come from the germline V gene. This CDR3 is 15 amino acids long. The CDR3 DNA sequence: TGTGCCAGCAGTTTAGCGGGGAGTATCACAGATACGCAGTATTTT. It yields the protein CASSLAGSITDTQYF.

V is TRBV28 and J is TRBJ1-4; 10 positions match TRBD1. This CDR3 has 12 amino acids. With 10 bases clipped from V and 8 bases from J, the junction kept 4 bases outside the gene matches. The germline V gene has CDR1 MDHEN and CDR2 SYDVKM. The CDR3 coding sequence is TGTGCCACGACAGGGGGCAAGGAAAAACTGTTTTTT. Amino acid sequence: CATTGGKEKLFF.

This sequence joins TRBV28 and TRBJ1-5; TRBD1 aligns across 7 bases. This CDR3 contains 14 residues. CDR1 and CDR2 from the germline V gene are MDHEN and SYDVKM. The ends lost 1 base at V and 5 bases at J; junction bases unmatched: 2. The CDR3 reads CASSLYDRDQPQHF. DNA for the CDR3: TGTGCCAGCAGTTTATACGACAGGGATCAGCCCCAGCATTTT. The full variable domain, rest sourced from reference TRBV28 and TRBJ1-5, is DVKVTQSSRYLVKRTGEKVFLECVQDMDHENMFWYRQDPGLGLRLIYFSYDVKMKEKGDIPEGYSVSREKKERFSLILESASTNQTSMYLCASSLYDRDQPQHFGDGTRLSIL.

The rearrangement uses TRBV3-1 (or the pseudogene TRBV3-2) and TRBJ1-1; D uncertain. The CDR3 consists of 15 residues. V shed 4 bases and J shed 4 bases, with 16 bases lying between them. Germline lookup yields CDR1 LGHDT and CDR2 YNNKEL (reference sequence). CDR3 amino acids: CASSLEAGYFTEAFF. CDR3 in DNA: TGTGCCAGCAGCCTCGAGGCAGGCTACTTCACTGAAGCTTTCTTT.

V usage is TRBV6-1 and J usage is TRBJ2-2, with 8 positions matching TRBD1. The CDR3 contains 16 residues. Germline CDR1 reads MNHNS; CDR2 reads SASEGT. With V trimmed by 4 bases and J by 5 bases, 9 bases remained unmatched. The CDR3 protein is CASSGTGRSRTGELFF. The CDR3, as DNA: TGTGCCAGCAGTGGGACAGGGAGGTCAAGAACCGGGGAGCTGTTTTTT.

J is TRBJ2-3 and V is TRBV4-1; tentative D call: TRBD2 (6 bases). Per germline, CDR1 MGHRA and CDR2 YSYEKL. V shed 4 bases and J shed 2 bases, with 13 bases lying between them. This CDR3 is 15 amino acids long. The CDR3 DNA follows: TGCGCCAGCAGCCTAGCAGCGGGCGCCACAGATACGCAGTATTTT. It translates to CASSLAAGATDTQYF.

V and J are TRBV3-1 (or the pseudogene TRBV3-2) and TRBJ2-2, with 11 bases that match TRBD2. The CDR3 is 17 residues long. V dropped 3 bases and J dropped 3; count of bases not matched to a gene: 6. Germline assignment: CDR1 LGHDT and CDR2 YNNKEL (reference sequence). CDR3 in DNA: TGTGCCAGCAGCCATGGACTACTAGCGGGAGACACCGGGGAGCTGTTTTTT. Translation gives CASSHGLLAGDTGELFF.

The chain couples TRBV5-5 to TRBJ2-1; 10 bases are shared with TRBD2. Germline V lookup: CDR1 SGHKS, CDR2 YYEKEE (reference sequence). The CDR3 has 15 residues. The V gene end was trimmed by 4 bases and the J gene end by 6 bases; junction bases not matched to a gene: 7. In nucleotides, the CDR3 is TGTGCCAGCAGCCATAGCGGGGGGACCCTCAATGAGCAGTTCTTC. Amino acid sequence: CASSHSGGTLNEQFF.

This rearrangement joins TRBV21-1 to TRBJ2-1; no DNA check was done on the table's D call, TRBD2. TRBV21-1 is listed as a pseudogene. The CDR3 sequence is 15 residues long. The CDR3, as DNA: TGTGCCAGCCGGGCCACGACTAGCGGTTACAATGAGCAGTTCTTC. This codes for CASRATTSGYNEQFF.

The chain recombines TRBV19 with TRBJ2-2, with D possibly being TRBD2 (6 bases). Looked up from germline, CDR1 is LNHDA and CDR2 is SQIVND (reference sequence). The CDR3 length is 13 residues. V was trimmed by 1 base and J by 6 bases, leaving 6 bases between them. In nucleotides, the CDR3 is TGTGCCAGTAGTATAGGACTAGCCGGGGAGCTGTTTTTT. Translated: CASSIGLAGELFF.

The chain employs TRBV2 and TRBJ1-2; 7 nucleotides agree with TRBD1. Looked up from germline, CDR1 is SNHLY and CDR2 is FYNNEI. Trimming removed 11 bases from V and 6 bases from J; junction bases left unmatched: 6. The CDR3 is 11 amino acids. CDR3 region: CASGGRNGYTF. CDR3 DNA sequence: TGTGCCTCAGGGGGTAGGAATGGCTACACCTTC.

This clone has only one observation. This chain connects TRBV6-2 or TRBV6-3 to TRBJ2-1; D is ambiguous. The CDR3 is 11 residues long. V lost 6 bases to trimming and J lost 12 bases, with 12 bases between them. Germline CDR1 is MNHEY and CDR2 is SVGEGT. CDR3 in amino acids: CASSDRRVQFF. The CDR3 nucleotides read TGTGCCAGCAGCGACCGCCGGGTGCAGTTCTTC.

The chain is built from TRBV5-4 and TRBJ1-5; D is ambiguous. The CDR3 extends over 12 amino acids. Between the trimmed V and J ends, which lost 0 bases and 7 bases, there was a span of 5 bases. The V gene's germline CDR1 is SGHNT and CDR2 YYREEE (reference sequence). The DNA of the CDR3 is TGTGCCAGCAGCTTGGACGAGCAGCCCCAGCATTTT. As protein: CASSLDEQPQHF. Drawing the rest from reference TRBV5-4 and TRBJ1-5, the complete variable domain is ETGVTQSPTHLIKTRGQQVTLRCSSQSGHNTVSWYQQALGQGPQFIFQYYREEENGRGNFPPRFSGLQFPNYSSELNVNALELDDSALYLCASSLDEQPQHFGDGTRLSIL.

The rearrangement uses TRBV28 and TRBJ1-5, with no clear D. Trimming took 3 bases from V and 13 from J, leaving 13 bases between them. Germline CDR1 and CDR2: MDHEN and SYDVKM. The CDR3 contains 12 residues. The CDR3 sequence is CASSLRALGQHF. The CDR3 region has the DNA TGTGCCAGCAGTTTGCGGGCTTTGGGGCAGCATTTT.

This clone showed up just once. The chain joins TRBV14 to TRBJ1-2; no reliable D call. This CDR3 comprises 14 residues. Germline-derived CDR1 and CDR2 are SGHDN and FVKESK. Trimming stripped 4 bases from V and 2 bases from J, with 11 bases between. CDR3 coding DNA: TGTGCCAGCAGCCCCTTCCAGGTCAACTATGGCTACACCTTC. Amino acid sequence: CASSPFQVNYGYTF.

Ten or more counts support this clone. The rearrangement joins TRBV7-8 to TRBJ1-3; the match to TRBD1 covers 9 bases. Germline CDR1 reads SGHVS; CDR2 reads FQNEAQ. Trimming took 1 base from V and 0 from J; bases not matched to a gene: 13. The CDR3 extends over 20 amino acids. The CDR3 protein is CASSLVVSTGQGSSGNTIYF. CDR3 in DNA: TGTGCCAGCAGCTTAGTCGTCTCCACAGGACAGGGGAGCTCTGGAAACACCATATATTTT.

V usage is TRBV11-2 and J usage is TRBJ1-6; D remains unclear. CDR1 is SGHAT and CDR2 is FQNNGV in the germline V gene. This CDR3 region has 14 residues. Trimming took 1 base from V and 7 from J, leaving 8 bases between them. DNA for the CDR3: TGTGCCAGCAGCTTAGGCCCGGGAAATTCACCCCTCCACTTT. It codes for CASSLGPGNSPLHF.

The rearrangement links TRBV2 to TRBJ1-4; D not resolved. The CDR3 is made up of 12 amino acids. The V and J ends lost 7 bases and 1 base respectively, with 4 bases between them. Germline V gene sequence: CDR1 SNHLY, CDR2 FYNNEI. The CDR3 reads CASMVTNEKLFF. The CDR3 DNA sequence: TGTGCCAGCATGGTAACTAATGAAAAACTGTTTTTT.

This clone has just one count. J is TRBJ2-1 and V is TRBV7-3; TRBD1 matches at 11 bases. V lost 8 bases, J lost 9 bases, and 6 bases stayed unmatched. The CDR3 is 13 amino acids. CDR1 and CDR2 (germline): SGHTA, FQGTGA. This chain's CDR3 is CASGQGAATEQFF. CDR3 coding DNA: TGTGCCAGCGGACAGGGGGCGGCTACTGAGCAGTTCTTC.